Shown below are 4 T cell receptor beta chains from a single sample sequenced in a study of T-cell reconstitution after alpha-beta-depleted transplantation in children. Unique molecular identifiers were built into the TCRbeta library. A single record per CDR3 protein comes from TCRdb applying MiXCR to the PCR reads. The top ten hold approximately 2% of the sample, which has a few hundred thousand distinct CDR3 sequences, roughly 13% seen once. Source: PBMCs, mostly from graft donor cells, taken 360 days after TCRalphabeta/CD19-depleted stem cell transplant. Receptors were obtained from a male patient younger than 18 who had a stem cell transplant for acute myeloid leukemia, so the T cells may come from the graft donor.

This sequence joins TRBV6-5 and TRBJ2-4; 7 nucleotides align to TRBD1. The V segment lost 2 bases and the J segment 6 bases; nucleotides outside the gene matches: 7. The CDR3 contains 15 residues. The germline V gene encodes CDR1 MNHEY and CDR2 SVGAGI. The CDR3 loop is CASSYGDRAGNIQYF. The DNA for the CDR3 is TGTGCCAGCAGTTACGGCGACAGGGCGGGAAACATTCAGTACTTC.

This clonotype came up a few times. The V and J genes are TRBV7-2 and TRBJ1-2; TRBD1 might be the D (5 bases). Trimming stripped 1 base from V and 2 bases from J, with 11 bases between. Germline CDR1 SGHTA, CDR2 FQGNSA. The CDR3 totals 15 residues. CDR3 DNA sequence: TGTGCCAGCAGCTTAGGGCGGGGGTTAAACTATGGCTACACCTTC. Its translation is CASSLGRGLNYGYTF.

The chain is built from TRBV6-2 or TRBV6-3 and TRBJ2-7, with D unclear. The germline gives CDR1 MNHEY, CDR2 SVGEGT. Deletions cut 4 bases from V and 9 bases from J, with 22 bases between. CDR3 length: 15 residues. CDR3 amino acids: CASSSTGPPVGVQYF. CDR3 DNA sequence: TGTGCCAGCAGTTCCACCGGGCCCCCAGTTGGAGTGCAGTACTTC.

V gene TRBV29-1 combines with J gene TRBJ2-5; D may be TRBD2 (5 bases). Trimming shortened V by 6 bases and J by 4 bases, and 12 bases separated the two germline ends. The CDR3 has 12 residues. CDR1 and CDR2 (germline): SQVTM, ANQGSEA. The CDR3 here is CSVGPAGETQYF. In nucleotides, the CDR3 is TGCAGCGTCGGGCCGGCGGGAGAGACCCAGTACTTC.